Listed below are T cell receptor beta chains from one sample, sequenced in a study of blood T cell repertoires in COVID-19. Produced via immunoSEQ multiplex PCR; TCRdb's table is partial and in-frame only. Of around 70,000 clones listed, more than 75% are singletons. Sequenced: peripheral blood. The receptors come from a human donor in a cohort sampled during active COVID-19. Both conserved end residues are part of each CDR3. The order of the fields is clone size, V gene, D gene, J gene, CDR3 DNA, CDR3 protein. D genes are given only for firm matches. The size field is filled for only some rows; it gives once, few, many or a size class.

size: -; V: TRBV7-8; D: -; J: TRBJ1-6; DNA: TGTGCCAGCAGCTTACAACACTATAATTCACCCCTCCACTTT; CDR3: CASSLQHYNSPLHF
size: -; V: TRBV6-6; D: TRBD1; J: TRBJ1-1; DNA: TGTGCCAGCAGCCCCGGACAGGGGGTAACTGAAGCTTTCTTT; CDR3: CASSPGQGVTEAFF
size: -; V: TRBV28; D: -; J: TRBJ1-1; DNA: TGTGCCAGCAGTTTAAAACAGGTTGGGGACACTGAAGCTTTCTTT; CDR3: CASSLKQVGDTEAFF
size: -; V: TRBV24-1; D: TRBD1; J: TRBJ2-7; DNA: TGTGCCACCAGCCAGGGGGCGTTGTACGAGCAGTACTTC; CDR3: CATSQGALYEQYF
size: -; V: TRBV5-4; D: -; J: TRBJ2-2; DNA: TGTGCCAGCAGCTTGGAGCCGAACACCGGGGAGCTGTTTTTT; CDR3: CASSLEPNTGELFF
size: -; V: TRBV23-1; D: TRBD1; J: TRBJ2-7; DNA: TGCGCCAGGGGACAGGGGTCTTACGAGCAGTACTTC; CDR3: CARGQGSYEQYF
size: -; V: TRBV6-5; D: TRBD2; J: TRBJ2-3; DNA: TGTGCCAGCACGGGGGGAGGTCTAGGAGATACGCAGTATTTT; CDR3: CASTGGGLGDTQYF
size: few; V: TRBV6-6; D: TRBD2; J: TRBJ2-7; DNA: TGTGCCAGCAGTTACTCTGTCCGGGGGGACGAGCAGTACTTC; CDR3: CASSYSVRGDEQYF
size: -; V: TRBV7-2; D: TRBD2; J: TRBJ2-5; DNA: TGTGCCAGCAGCGGAGTAGCGGGAGAGGGGGAGACCCAGTACTTC; CDR3: CASSGVAGEGETQYF
size: -; V: TRBV19; D: -; J: TRBJ1-4; DNA: TGTGCCAGTAGCCCAGGGGAGAATTTCAATGAAAAACTGTTTTTT; CDR3: CASSPGENFNEKLFF
size: -; V: TRBV28; D: -; J: TRBJ2-3; DNA: TGTGCCAGCAGGGCCGAGGTTCGGGCGCAGTATTTT; CDR3: CASRAEVRAQYF
size: -; V: TRBV21-1; D: -; J: TRBJ2-7; DNA: TGTGCCAGCAGCAAGGGGGGGAGCTTCGGGTCCTACGAGCAGTACTTC; CDR3: CASSKGGSFGSYEQYF
size: -; V: TRBV21-1; D: -; J: TRBJ2-5; DNA: TGTGCCAGCAGAATAACAGGGCCCTGGGGGACCCAGTACTTC; CDR3: CASRITGPWGTQYF
size: -; V: TRBV4-3; D: -; J: TRBJ1-2; DNA: TGCGCCAGCAGCCAAGTCGGCGGGGGGAACTATGGCTACACCTTC; CDR3: CASSQVGGGNYGYTF
size: -; V: TRBV7-4; D: -; J: TRBJ2-7; DNA: TGTGCCAGCAGCTTTTCCCACGGAGGGAGTAGAAATGGCGAGCAGTACTTC; CDR3: CASSFSHGGSRNGEQYF
size: -; V: TRBV6-5; D: -; J: TRBJ1-2; DNA: TGTGCCAGCAGTTCAGTACAGGCCTATGGCTACACCTTC; CDR3: CASSSVQAYGYTF
size: -; V: TRBV15; D: TRBD1; J: TRBJ2-7; DNA: TGTGCCACCAGCAGAGATCCCGAAGGGGGCCGAGGTGAGCAGTACTTC; CDR3: CATSRDPEGGRGEQYF
size: few; V: TRBV28; D: TRBD1; J: TRBJ2-1; DNA: TGTGCCAGCAGTTCGACAGGGGATGAGCAGTTCTTC; CDR3: CASSSTGDEQFF
size: once; V: TRBV7-9; D: -; J: TRBJ1-6; DNA: TGTGCCAGCAGGCCCCTCGGGGACAACGGGCCCAATTCACCCCTCCACTTT; CDR3: CASRPLGDNGPNSPLHF
size: few; V: TRBV5-4; D: TRBD1; J: TRBJ1-2; DNA: TGTGCCAGCAGCTTGGCCCGACAGGGGGTGGATGGCTACACCTTC; CDR3: CASSLARQGVDGYTF
size: -; V: TRBV27; D: -; J: TRBJ2-3; DNA: TGTGCCAGCAGTAGTCGGGAGAACTCAGATACGCAGTATTTT; CDR3: CASSSRENSDTQYF
size: few; V: TRBV10-3; D: -; J: TRBJ1-6; DNA: TGTGCCATCAGTGAGTCGAGTCACGCGGGAGTCACAGGGAGCTCCTATAATTCACCCCTCCACTTT; CDR3: CAISESSHAGVTGSSYNSPLHF
size: -; V: TRBV13; D: TRBD2; J: TRBJ2-7; DNA: TGTGCCAGCAGCTCTCCGACTAGCTTCGACGAGCAGTACTTC; CDR3: CASSSPTSFDEQYF
size: -; V: TRBV25-1; D: TRBD1; J: TRBJ1-3; DNA: TGTGCCAGCAGTGAATGGAACAGGGGAGGAAACACCATATATTTT; CDR3: CASSEWNRGGNTIYF
size: -; V: TRBV20-1; D: -; J: TRBJ1-2; DNA: TGCAGTGCTAGTGAGGAGGAAGTCTATGGCTACACCTTC; CDR3: CSASEEEVYGYTF
size: -; V: TRBV6-2/TRBV6-3; D: -; J: TRBJ2-7; DNA: TGTGCCAGCAGTTTCGGGAGCGTGGGCTACGAGCAGTACTTC; CDR3: CASSFGSVGYEQYF
size: -; V: TRBV30; D: -; J: TRBJ1-2; DNA: TGTGCCTGGTCAGGGAATACCTATGGCTACACCTTC; CDR3: CAWSGNTYGYTF
size: -; V: TRBV27; D: -; J: TRBJ2-5; DNA: TGTGCCAGCAGTTTATGGTCAGGGATACAAGAGACCCAGTACTTC; CDR3: CASSLWSGIQETQYF
size: -; V: TRBV7-2; D: -; J: TRBJ2-7; DNA: TGTGCCAGCAGCTTAGCGCGACAGGTTAACGAGCAGTACTTC; CDR3: CASSLARQVNEQYF
size: once; V: TRBV5-3; D: -; J: TRBJ2-7; DNA: TGTGCCAGAAGTGTGGACAGTGTCTACGAGCAGTACTTC; CDR3: CARSVDSVYEQYF
size: -; V: TRBV30; D: TRBD2; J: TRBJ2-7; DNA: TGTGCCTGGACATCGAGCGGGAGTTACGAGCAGTACTTC; CDR3: CAWTSSGSYEQYF
size: few; V: TRBV6-5; D: TRBD1; J: TRBJ2-7; DNA: TGTGCCAGCAGTAAAACCGGGACAGCCTACGAGCAGTACTTC; CDR3: CASSKTGTAYEQYF
size: -; V: TRBV19; D: TRBD2; J: TRBJ2-3; DNA: TGTGCCACCAGCCAGCGGGAGCTGCACACAGATACGCAGTATTTT; CDR3: CATSQRELHTDTQYF
size: once; V: TRBV27; D: -; J: TRBJ2-5; DNA: TGTGCCAGCAGTTCCCTAGCGCCCCTCCAAGAGACCCAGTACTTC; CDR3: CASSSLAPLQETQYF
size: once; V: TRBV7-8; D: TRBD2; J: TRBJ2-3; DNA: TGTGCCAGCAGCCCCGGGACTAGCAGAAGCACAGATACGCAGTATTTT; CDR3: CASSPGTSRSTDTQYF
size: -; V: TRBV10-3; D: -; J: TRBJ1-5; DNA: TGTGCCGTCAAAGACAGTACTGGGCAGCCCCAGCATTTT; CDR3: CAVKDSTGQPQHF
size: -; V: TRBV6-6; D: TRBD2; J: TRBJ2-7; DNA: TGTGCCAGCAGTCGGTTCGCCTCTGGGACTAGCGGGAGTGGGGAGCAGTACTTC; CDR3: CASSRFASGTSGSGEQYF
size: -; V: TRBV7-9; D: -; J: TRBJ2-6; DNA: TGTGCCAGCAGCAAGGACAGAGGCCAATTCTCTGGGGCCAACGTCCTGACTTTC; CDR3: CASSKDRGQFSGANVLTF
size: -; V: TRBV14; D: -; J: TRBJ2-7; DNA: TGTGCCAGCAGCCTTTACAGCGGACCCTACGAGCAGTACTTC; CDR3: CASSLYSGPYEQYF
size: -; V: TRBV24-1; D: -; J: TRBJ2-6; DNA: TGTGCCACCAGCGATGCCAGGCCAGGGGGGGCCAACGTCCTGACTTTC; CDR3: CATSDARPGGANVLTF
size: -; V: TRBV6-1; D: -; J: TRBJ2-5; DNA: TGTGCCAGCAGTGAATCGGGGGTCGAGACCCAGTACTTC; CDR3: CASSESGVETQYF
size: -; V: TRBV7-2; D: TRBD2; J: TRBJ2-3; DNA: TGTGCCAGCAGCCAGGGATTTAGCGGGAGCGCAGATACGCAGTATTTT; CDR3: CASSQGFSGSADTQYF
size: -; V: TRBV24-1; D: -; J: TRBJ1-2; DNA: TGTGCCACCAGTGATAGGACTCCCGAGGGCTACACCTTC; CDR3: CATSDRTPEGYTF
size: -; V: TRBV5-6; D: -; J: TRBJ1-5; DNA: TGTGCCAGCAGCTTACTACGGACAGCCCACAATCAGCCCCAGCATTTT; CDR3: CASSLLRTAHNQPQHF
size: -; V: TRBV6-2/TRBV6-3; D: -; J: TRBJ2-2; DNA: TGTGCCAGCAGTTACCTTGACAGGCTGCCCACCGGGGAGCTGTTTTTT; CDR3: CASSYLDRLPTGELFF
size: -; V: TRBV14; D: -; J: TRBJ2-5; DNA: TGTGCCAGCAGCCAACAACTACAAGAGACCCAGTACTTC; CDR3: CASSQQLQETQYF
size: -; V: TRBV6-2/TRBV6-3; D: -; J: TRBJ2-3; DNA: TGTGCCAGCAGTTCACTGGAGGGGCCCACAGATACGCAGTATTTT; CDR3: CASSSLEGPTDTQYF
size: -; V: TRBV19; D: -; J: TRBJ2-2; DNA: TGTGCCAGTAGTATAGGACTAGCGAACACCGGGGAGCTGTTTTTT; CDR3: CASSIGLANTGELFF
size: -; V: TRBV7-9; D: -; J: TRBJ2-3; DNA: TGTGCCAGCAGCTGGGGACTGGCCACAGATACGCAGTATTTT; CDR3: CASSWGLATDTQYF
size: -; V: TRBV19; D: TRBD2; J: TRBJ2-7; DNA: TGTGCCAGTAGTCAAAAGCGGGAGGCCACCGGGGGCAAGCAGTACTTC; CDR3: CASSQKREATGGKQYF
size: -; V: TRBV7-2; D: -; J: TRBJ2-3; DNA: TGTGCCAGCCGGAGGAGCCGCTCTAGCACAGATACGCAGTATTTT; CDR3: CASRRSRSSTDTQYF
size: -; V: TRBV7-2; D: TRBD2; J: TRBJ2-7; DNA: TGTGCCAGCAGCTTCCAGCCGGGAGGGTCCTACGAGCAGTACTTC; CDR3: CASSFQPGGSYEQYF
size: -; V: TRBV18; D: -; J: TRBJ1-1; DNA: TGTGCCAGCTCATATTTTACAGGGAACACTGAAGCTTTCTTT; CDR3: CASSYFTGNTEAFF
size: few; V: TRBV30; D: TRBD2; J: TRBJ2-1; DNA: TGTGCCTGGAGTTCTCTAGCGGGTGTCTACAATGAGCAGTTCTTC; CDR3: CAWSSLAGVYNEQFF
size: -; V: TRBV30; D: TRBD1; J: TRBJ2-3; DNA: TGTGCCTGGAGTACGGGACAGGAAGACACAGATACGCAGTATTTT; CDR3: CAWSTGQEDTDTQYF